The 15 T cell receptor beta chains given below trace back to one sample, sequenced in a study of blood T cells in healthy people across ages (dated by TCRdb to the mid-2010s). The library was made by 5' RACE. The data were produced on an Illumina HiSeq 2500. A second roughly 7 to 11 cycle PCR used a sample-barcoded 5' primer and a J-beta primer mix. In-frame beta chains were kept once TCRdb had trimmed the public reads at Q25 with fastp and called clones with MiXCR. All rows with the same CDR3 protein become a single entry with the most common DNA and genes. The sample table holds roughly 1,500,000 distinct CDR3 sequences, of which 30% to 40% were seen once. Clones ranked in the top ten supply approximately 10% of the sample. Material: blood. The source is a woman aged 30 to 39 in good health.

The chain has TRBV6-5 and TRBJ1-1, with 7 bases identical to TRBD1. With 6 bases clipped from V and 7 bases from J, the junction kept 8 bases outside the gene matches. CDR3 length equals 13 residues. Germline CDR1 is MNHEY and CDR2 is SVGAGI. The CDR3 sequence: CASRETGTGEAFF. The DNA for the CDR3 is TGTGCCAGCAGAGAGACAGGGACCGGTGAAGCTTTCTTT.

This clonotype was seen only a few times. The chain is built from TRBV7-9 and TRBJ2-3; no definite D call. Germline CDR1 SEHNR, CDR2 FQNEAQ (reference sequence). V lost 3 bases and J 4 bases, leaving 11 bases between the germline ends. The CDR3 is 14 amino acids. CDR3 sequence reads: CASSFKRVADTQYF. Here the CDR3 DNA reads TGTGCCAGCAGCTTCAAAAGGGTCGCAGATACGCAGTATTTT.

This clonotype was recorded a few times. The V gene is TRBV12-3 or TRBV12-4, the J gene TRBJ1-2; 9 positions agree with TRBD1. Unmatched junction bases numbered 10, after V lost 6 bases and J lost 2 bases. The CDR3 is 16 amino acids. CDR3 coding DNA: TGTGCCAGCAGGGGACCGGGACAGGGAAAAAACTATGGCTACACCTTC. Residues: CASRGPGQGKNYGYTF.

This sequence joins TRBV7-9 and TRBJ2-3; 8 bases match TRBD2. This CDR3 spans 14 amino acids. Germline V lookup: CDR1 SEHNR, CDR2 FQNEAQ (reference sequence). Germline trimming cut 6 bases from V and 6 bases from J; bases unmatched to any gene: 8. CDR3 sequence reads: CASSGPASGDTQYF. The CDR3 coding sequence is TGTGCCAGCAGTGGTCCGGCTAGCGGGGATACGCAGTATTTT.

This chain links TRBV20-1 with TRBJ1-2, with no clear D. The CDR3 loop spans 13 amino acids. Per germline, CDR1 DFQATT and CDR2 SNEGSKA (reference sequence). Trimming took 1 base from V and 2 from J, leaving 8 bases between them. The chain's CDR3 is CSARAYKNYGYTF. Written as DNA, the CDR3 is TGCAGTGCTAGAGCGTACAAGAACTATGGCTACACCTTC.

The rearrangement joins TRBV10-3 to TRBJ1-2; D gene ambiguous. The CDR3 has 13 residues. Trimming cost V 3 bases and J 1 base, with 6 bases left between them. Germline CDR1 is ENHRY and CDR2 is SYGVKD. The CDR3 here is CAISEERNYGYTF. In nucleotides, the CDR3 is TGTGCCATCAGTGAAGAACGTAACTATGGCTACACCTTC.

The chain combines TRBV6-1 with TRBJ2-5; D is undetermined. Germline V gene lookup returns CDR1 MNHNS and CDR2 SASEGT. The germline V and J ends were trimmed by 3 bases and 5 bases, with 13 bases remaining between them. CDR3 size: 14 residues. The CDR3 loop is CASSDIARRETQYF. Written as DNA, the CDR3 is TGTGCCAGCAGTGACATCGCCAGACGGGAGACCCAGTACTTC.

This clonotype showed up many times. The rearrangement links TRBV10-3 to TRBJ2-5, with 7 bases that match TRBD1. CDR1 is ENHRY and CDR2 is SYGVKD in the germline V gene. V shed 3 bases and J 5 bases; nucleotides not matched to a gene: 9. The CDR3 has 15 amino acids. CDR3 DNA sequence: TGTGCCATCAGTGACTCCGACAGGGCGATGGAGACCCAGTACTTC. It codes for CAISDSDRAMETQYF.

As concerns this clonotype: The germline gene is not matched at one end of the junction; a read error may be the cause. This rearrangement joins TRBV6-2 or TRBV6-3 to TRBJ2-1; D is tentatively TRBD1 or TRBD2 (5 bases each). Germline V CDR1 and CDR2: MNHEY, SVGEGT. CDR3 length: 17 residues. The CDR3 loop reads CTSSYSPRGSSYNEQFF. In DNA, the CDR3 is TGTACCAGCAGTTACTCGCCCCGGGGCAGCTCCTACAATGAGCAGTTCTTC.

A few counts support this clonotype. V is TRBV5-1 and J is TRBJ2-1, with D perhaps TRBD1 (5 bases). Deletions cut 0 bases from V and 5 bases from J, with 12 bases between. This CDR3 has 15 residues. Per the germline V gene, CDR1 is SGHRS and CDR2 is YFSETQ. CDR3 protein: CASSLAGPNHNEQFF. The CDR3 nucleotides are TGCGCCAGCAGCTTGGCAGGGCCCAACCACAATGAGCAGTTCTTC.

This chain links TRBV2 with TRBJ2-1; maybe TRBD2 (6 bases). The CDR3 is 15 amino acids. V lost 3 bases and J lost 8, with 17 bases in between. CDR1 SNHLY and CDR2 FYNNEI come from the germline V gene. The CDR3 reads CASSEGGLMGDEQFF. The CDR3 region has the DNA TGTGCCAGCAGTGAGGGGGGACTTATGGGCGATGAGCAGTTCTTC.

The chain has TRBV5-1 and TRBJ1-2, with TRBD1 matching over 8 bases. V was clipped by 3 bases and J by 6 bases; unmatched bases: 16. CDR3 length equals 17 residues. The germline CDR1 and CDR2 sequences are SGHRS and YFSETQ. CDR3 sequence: CASSYLITGGSRNGYTF. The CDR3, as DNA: TGCGCCAGCAGCTACCTTATTACAGGGGGTAGTCGGAATGGCTACACCTTC.

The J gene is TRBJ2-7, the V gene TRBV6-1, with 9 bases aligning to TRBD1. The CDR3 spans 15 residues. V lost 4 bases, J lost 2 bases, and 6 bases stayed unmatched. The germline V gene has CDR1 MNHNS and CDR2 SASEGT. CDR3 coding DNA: TGTGCCAGCAGTGTCGACAGGGGGGCACCCTACGAGCAGTACTTC. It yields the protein CASSVDRGAPYEQYF.

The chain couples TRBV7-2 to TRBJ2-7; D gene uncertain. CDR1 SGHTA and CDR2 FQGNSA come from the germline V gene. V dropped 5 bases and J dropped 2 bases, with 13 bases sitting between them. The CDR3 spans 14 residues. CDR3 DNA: TGTGCCAGCAGCGCCGCCGACACAACCTACGAGCAGTACTTC. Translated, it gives CASSAADTTYEQYF.

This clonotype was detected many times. The CDR3 DNA sequence: TGCAGCGTGGCCAGCGGGAGGGCCAACGAGCAGTACTTC. Its protein product is CSVASGRANEQYF. The rearrangement uses TRBV29-1 and TRBJ2-7, with TRBD2 matching over 10 bases. The germline CDR1 and CDR2 sequences are SQVTM and ANQGSEA. The CDR3 runs 13 residues. The J segment lost 5 bases and the V segment lost 6 bases, leaving 7 bases of the junction unmatched.